The present entry profiles one TCR beta chain with its context. This CDR3 comprises 15 residues. In germline, CDR1 is KGHDR, CDR2 SFDVKD. Deletions cut 3 bases from V and 7 bases from J, with 15 bases between. Libraries were prepared by immunoSEQ multiplex PCR; TCRdb keeps only in-frame clonotypes and omits some of them. The data show some 460,000 clones, 80% to 90% seen once. This record belongs to a study of Ad26.COV2.S vaccination and SARS-CoV-2 variants. The wider study: Donor was in the COV1001 Ad26.COV2.S trial arm. Once or twice, 56 days apart, Ad26.COV2.S was delivered intramuscularly.

Treatment here: around 19 received Ad26.COV2.S at low or high dose, single or two shots; several received placebo; per-sample allocation not given. Samples came from day 63 after the first vaccine or placebo injection. Vaccination used an Ad26 vector expressing Wuhan-strain SARS-CoV-2 spike. This specimen consisted of peripheral blood, obtained in a trial of Ad26.COV2.S vaccine versus placebo. The receptor was derived from a person aged 18 to 59 who received the Ad26.COV2.S COVID-19 vaccine or a placebo. The chain links TRBV24-1 to TRBJ2-1; D is possibly TRBD1 (6 bases). For the CDR3, the DNA is TGTGCCACCAGTGATGCAGGGGTCCTAAGGAATGAGCAGTTCTTC. Residues: CATSDAGVLRNEQFF.